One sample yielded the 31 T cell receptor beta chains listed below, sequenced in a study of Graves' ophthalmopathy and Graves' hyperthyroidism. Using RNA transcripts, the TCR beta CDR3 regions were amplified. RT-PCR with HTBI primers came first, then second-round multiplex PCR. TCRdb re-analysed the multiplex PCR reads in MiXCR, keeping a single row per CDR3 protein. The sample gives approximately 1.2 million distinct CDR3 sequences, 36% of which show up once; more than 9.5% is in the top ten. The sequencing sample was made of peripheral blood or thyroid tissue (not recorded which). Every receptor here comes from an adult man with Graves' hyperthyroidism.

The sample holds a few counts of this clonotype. CDR3 coding DNA: TGCGCCAGCAGCCAGTACTCGGGACAGACGTCCTATGGCTACACCTTC. This translates into CASSQYSGQTSYGYTF. The J gene is TRBJ1-2, the V gene TRBV4-1; the match to TRBD1 covers 7 bases. The CDR3 extends over 16 amino acids. Germline-derived CDR1 and CDR2 are MGHRA and YSYEKL. V trimming: 3 bases; J trimming: 4 bases; junction bases outside the gene matches: 11.

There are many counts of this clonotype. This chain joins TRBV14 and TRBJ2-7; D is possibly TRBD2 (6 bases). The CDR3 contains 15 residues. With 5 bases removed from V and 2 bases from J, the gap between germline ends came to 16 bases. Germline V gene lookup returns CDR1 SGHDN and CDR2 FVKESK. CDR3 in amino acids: CASSGGYGRTYEQYF. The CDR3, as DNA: TGTGCCAGCAGCGGAGGGTACGGACGAACCTACGAGCAGTACTTC.

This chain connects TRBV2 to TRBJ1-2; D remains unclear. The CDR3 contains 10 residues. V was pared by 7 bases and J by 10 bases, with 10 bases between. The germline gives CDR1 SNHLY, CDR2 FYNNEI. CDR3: CASIGSDYTF. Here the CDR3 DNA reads TGTGCCAGCATCGGTAGCGACTACACCTTC.

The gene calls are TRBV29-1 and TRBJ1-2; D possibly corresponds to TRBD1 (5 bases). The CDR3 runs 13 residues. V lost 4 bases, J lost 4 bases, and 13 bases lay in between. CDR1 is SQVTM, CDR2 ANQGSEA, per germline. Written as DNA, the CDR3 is TGCAGCGTTGTTGGGGGTCTCGGCTATGGCTACACCTTC. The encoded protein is CSVVGGLGYGYTF.

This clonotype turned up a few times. The CDR3 sequence is CASSLGRRDRRGSPLHF. The CDR3 DNA follows: TGTGCCAGCAGTTTAGGTAGGAGGGACAGGCGAGGTTCACCCCTCCACTTT. This chain uses TRBV12-3 or TRBV12-4 with TRBJ1-6; 8 bases fit TRBD1. This CDR3 has 17 residues. J was trimmed by 9 bases and V by 1 base; bases with no gene match: 11.

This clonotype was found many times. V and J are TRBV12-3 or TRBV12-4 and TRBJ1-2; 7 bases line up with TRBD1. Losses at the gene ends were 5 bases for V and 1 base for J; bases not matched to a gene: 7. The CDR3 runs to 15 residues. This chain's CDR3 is CASSLIRDSNYGYTF. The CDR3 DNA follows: TGTGCCAGCAGTCTGATCCGGGACAGTAACTATGGCTACACCTTC.

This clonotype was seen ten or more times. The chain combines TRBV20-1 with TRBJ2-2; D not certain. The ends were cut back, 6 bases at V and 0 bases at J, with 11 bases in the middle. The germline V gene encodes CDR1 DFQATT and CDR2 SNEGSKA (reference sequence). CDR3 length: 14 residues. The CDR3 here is CSAIRLTNTGELFF. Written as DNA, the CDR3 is TGCAGTGCCATCAGGCTCACGAACACCGGGGAGCTGTTTTTT.

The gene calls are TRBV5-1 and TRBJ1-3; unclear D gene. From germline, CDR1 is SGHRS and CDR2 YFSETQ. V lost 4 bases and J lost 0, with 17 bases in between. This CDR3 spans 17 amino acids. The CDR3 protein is CASSPGGGASSGNTIYF. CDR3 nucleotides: TGCGCCAGCAGCCCAGGCGGAGGCGCTAGCTCTGGAAACACCATATATTTT.

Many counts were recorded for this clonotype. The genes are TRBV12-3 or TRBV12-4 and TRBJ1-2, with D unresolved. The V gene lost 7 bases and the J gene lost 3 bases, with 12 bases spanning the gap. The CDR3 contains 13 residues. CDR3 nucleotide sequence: TGTGCCAGCACCCCGACCGATCACTATGGCTACACCTTC. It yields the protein CASTPTDHYGYTF.

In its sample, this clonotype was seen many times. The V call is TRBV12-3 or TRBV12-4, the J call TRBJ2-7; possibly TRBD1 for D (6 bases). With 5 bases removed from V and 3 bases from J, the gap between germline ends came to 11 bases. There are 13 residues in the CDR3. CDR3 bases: TGTGCCAGCAGTACCGACAGGTTCTACGAGCAGTACTTC. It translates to CASSTDRFYEQYF.

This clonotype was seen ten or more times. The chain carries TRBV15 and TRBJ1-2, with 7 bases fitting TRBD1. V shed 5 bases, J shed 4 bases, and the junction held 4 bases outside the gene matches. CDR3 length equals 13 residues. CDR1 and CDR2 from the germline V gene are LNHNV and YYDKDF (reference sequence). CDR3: CATSRQGGYGYTF. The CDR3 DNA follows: TGTGCCACCAGCCGACAGGGAGGCTATGGCTACACCTTC.

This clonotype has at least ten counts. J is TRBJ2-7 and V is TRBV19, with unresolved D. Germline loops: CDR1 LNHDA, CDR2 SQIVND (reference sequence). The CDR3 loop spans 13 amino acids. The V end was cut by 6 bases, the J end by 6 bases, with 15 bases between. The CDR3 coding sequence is TGTGCCAGTAGGGCGTGGGGTCTTACCGAGCAGTACTTC. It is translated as CASRAWGLTEQYF.

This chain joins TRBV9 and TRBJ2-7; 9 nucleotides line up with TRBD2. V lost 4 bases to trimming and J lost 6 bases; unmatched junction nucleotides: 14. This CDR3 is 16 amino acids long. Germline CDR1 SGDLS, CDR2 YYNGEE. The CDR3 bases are TGTGCCAGCAGCTTGGCCCCGGGCGGGGGGGCCGCCGAGCAGTACTTC. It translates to CASSLAPGGGAAEQYF.

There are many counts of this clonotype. DNA of the CDR3: TGTGCCAGCAGCTTAGGAAATCGTGGGGGGCACACTGAAGCTTTCTTT. This sequence encodes CASSLGNRGGHTEAFF. J is TRBJ1-1 and V is TRBV7-9; maybe TRBD1 (6 bases). With 1 base removed from V and 3 bases from J, the gap between germline ends came to 15 bases. The CDR3 length is 16 residues. CDR1 and CDR2 from the germline V gene are SEHNR and FQNEAQ (reference sequence). Filled out from reference TRBV7-9 and TRBJ1-1, the complete variable domain reads DTGVSQNPRHKITKRGQNVTFRCDPISEHNRLYWYRQTLGQGPEFLTYFQNEAQLEKSRLLSDRFSAERPKGSFSTLEIQRTEQGDSAMYLCASSLGNRGGHTEAFFGQGTRLTVV.

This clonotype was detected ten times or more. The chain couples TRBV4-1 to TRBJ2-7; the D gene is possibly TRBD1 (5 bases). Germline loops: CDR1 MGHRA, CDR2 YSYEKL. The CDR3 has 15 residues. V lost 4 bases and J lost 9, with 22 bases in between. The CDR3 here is CASSPLFQGELGQYF. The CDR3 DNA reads TGCGCCAGCAGCCCTCTCTTCCAAGGGGAATTAGGGCAGTACTTC.

CDR3 sequence (DNA): TGTGCCAGCAGACCCGGGACTAGCGGGGGAATAAACACCGGGGAGCTGTTTTTT. Translation: CASRPGTSGGINTGELFF. The J gene is TRBJ2-2, the V gene TRBV12-3 or TRBV12-4; 14 bases map to TRBD2. The CDR3 covers 18 residues. Trimming at V came to 6 bases and at J to 2 bases, leaving 8 bases not matched to a gene.

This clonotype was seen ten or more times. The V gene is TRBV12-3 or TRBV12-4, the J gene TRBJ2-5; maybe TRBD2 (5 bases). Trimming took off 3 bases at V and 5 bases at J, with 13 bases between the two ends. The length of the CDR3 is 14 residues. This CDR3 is CASSFTRGWETQYF. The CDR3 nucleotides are TGTGCCAGCAGTTTTACCCGGGGATGGGAGACCCAGTACTTC.

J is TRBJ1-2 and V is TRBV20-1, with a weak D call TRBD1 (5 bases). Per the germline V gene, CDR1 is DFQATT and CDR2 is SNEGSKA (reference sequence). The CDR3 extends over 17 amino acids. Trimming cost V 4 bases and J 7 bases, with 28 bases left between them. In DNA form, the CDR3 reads TGCAGTGCTAAACCCGCCGGGACTCTTCCCCTAATTCGTGGCTACACCTTC. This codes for CSAKPAGTLPLIRGYTF.

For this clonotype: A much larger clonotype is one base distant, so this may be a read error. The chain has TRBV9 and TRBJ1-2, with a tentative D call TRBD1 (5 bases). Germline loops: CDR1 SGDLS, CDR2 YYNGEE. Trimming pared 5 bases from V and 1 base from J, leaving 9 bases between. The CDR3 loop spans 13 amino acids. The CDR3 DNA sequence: TGTGCCAGCAGGGTGGGGGATAACTATGGCTACACCTTC. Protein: CASRVGDNYGYTF. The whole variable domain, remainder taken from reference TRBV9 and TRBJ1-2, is DSGVTQTPKHLITATGQRVTLRCSPRSGDLSVYWYQQSLDQGLQFLIQYYNGEERAKGNILERFSAQQFPDLHSELNLSSLELGDSALYFCASRVGDNYGYTFGSGTRLTVV.

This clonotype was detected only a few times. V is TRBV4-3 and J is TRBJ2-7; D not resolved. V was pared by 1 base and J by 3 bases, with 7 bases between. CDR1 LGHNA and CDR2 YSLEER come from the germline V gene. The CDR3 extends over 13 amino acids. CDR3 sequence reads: CASSQGRNYEQYF. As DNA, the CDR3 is TGCGCCAGCAGCCAAGGCAGGAACTACGAGCAGTACTTC.

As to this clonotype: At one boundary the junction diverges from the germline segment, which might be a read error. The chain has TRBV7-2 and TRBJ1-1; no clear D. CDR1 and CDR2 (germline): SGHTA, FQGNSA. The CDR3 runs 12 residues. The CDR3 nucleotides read TGCGCCAGCAGCCCCCGGGGTTTGGACGCTTTCTTT. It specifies CASSPRGLDAFF.

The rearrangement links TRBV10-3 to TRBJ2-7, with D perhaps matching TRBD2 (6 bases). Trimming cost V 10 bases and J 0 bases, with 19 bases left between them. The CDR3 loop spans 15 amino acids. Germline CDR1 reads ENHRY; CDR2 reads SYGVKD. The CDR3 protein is CASSPGGLSSYEQYF. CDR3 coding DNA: TGTGCCAGCAGCCCCGGAGGGCTTAGCTCCTACGAGCAGTACTTC.

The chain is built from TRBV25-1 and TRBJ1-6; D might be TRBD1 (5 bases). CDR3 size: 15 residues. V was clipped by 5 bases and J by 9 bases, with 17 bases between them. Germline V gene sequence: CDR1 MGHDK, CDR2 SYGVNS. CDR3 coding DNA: TGTGCCAGCAGTCCAGGGCAATCGAGCTCTTCACCCCTCCACTTT. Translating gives CASSPGQSSSSPLHF.

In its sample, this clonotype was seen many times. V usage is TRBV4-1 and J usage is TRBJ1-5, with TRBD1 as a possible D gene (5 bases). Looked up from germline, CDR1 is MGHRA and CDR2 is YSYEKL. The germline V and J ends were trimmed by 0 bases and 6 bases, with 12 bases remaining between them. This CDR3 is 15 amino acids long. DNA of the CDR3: TGCGCCAGCAGCCAAGAAGGGACGTTAAGTCAGCCCCAGCATTTT. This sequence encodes CASSQEGTLSQPQHF.

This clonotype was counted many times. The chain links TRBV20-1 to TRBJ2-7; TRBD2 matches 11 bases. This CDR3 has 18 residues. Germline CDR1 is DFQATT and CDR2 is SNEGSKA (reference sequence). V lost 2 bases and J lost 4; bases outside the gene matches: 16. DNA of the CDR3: TGCAGTGCTAGACACACCTTCCGACTAGCGGGGCGGGTGTACGAGCAGTACTTC. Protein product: CSARHTFRLAGRVYEQYF.

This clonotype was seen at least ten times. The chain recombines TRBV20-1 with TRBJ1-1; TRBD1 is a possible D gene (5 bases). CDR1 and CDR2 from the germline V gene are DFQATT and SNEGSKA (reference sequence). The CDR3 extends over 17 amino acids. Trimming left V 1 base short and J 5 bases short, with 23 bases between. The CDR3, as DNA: TGCAGTGCTAGAGCTCTGGGGGGAGGCTCTGTGGGGACTGAAGCTTTCTTT. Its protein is CSARALGGGSVGTEAFF.

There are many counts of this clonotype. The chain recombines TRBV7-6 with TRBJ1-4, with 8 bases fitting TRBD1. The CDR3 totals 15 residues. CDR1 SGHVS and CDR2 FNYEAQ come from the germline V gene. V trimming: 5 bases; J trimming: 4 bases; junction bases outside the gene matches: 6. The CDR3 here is CASSPGQGYNEKLFF. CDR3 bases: TGTGCCAGCAGCCCAGGACAGGGTTATAATGAAAAACTGTTTTTT.

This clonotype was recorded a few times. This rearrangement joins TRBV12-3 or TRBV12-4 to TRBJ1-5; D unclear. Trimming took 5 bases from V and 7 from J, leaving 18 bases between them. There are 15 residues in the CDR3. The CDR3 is CASSEAPDLRQPQHF. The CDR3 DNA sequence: TGTGCCAGCAGTGAAGCGCCTGACCTCCGGCAGCCCCAGCATTTT.

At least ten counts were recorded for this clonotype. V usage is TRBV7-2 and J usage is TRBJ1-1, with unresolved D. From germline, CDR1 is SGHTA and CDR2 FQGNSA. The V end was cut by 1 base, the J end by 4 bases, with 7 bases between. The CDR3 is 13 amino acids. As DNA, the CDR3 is TGTGCCAGCAGCTTAGGCCTGTCCACTGAAGCTTTCTTT. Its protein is CASSLGLSTEAFF.

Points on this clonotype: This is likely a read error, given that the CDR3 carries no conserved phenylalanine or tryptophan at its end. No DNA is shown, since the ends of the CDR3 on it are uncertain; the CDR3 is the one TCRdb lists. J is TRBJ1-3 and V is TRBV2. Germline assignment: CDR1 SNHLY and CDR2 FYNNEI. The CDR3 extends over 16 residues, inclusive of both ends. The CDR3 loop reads CASSPVFLSSGNTVYS.

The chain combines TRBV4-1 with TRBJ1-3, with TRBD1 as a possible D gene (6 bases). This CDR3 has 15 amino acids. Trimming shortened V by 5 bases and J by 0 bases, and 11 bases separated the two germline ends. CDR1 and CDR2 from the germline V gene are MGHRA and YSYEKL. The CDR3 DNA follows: TGCGCCAGCAGCTGGGGGCTCAGCTCTGGAAACACCATATATTTT. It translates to CASSWGLSSGNTIYF.